This T cell receptor (beta chain) was obtained from a study of T cell responses to AZD1222 COVID-19 vaccine. Points from the study as a whole: Vaccine-associated CD4 TCRs spanned spike, dominant at 160-218 and 743-854.

In regard to this clone: The antigen is unknown.

The data were produced by immunoSEQ multiplex PCR, yet TCRdb's version contains in-frame clones alone and is incomplete. The data show 150,000 to 200,000 clones, with approximately 92% seen just once and around 9.3% held by the top ten. The CDR3 is 12 amino acids. Germline V gene lookup returns CDR1 SGHNT and CDR2 YENEEA. Between the trimmed V and J ends, which lost 4 bases and 5 bases, there was a span of 5 bases. This chain uses TRBV11-3 with TRBJ2-2; D unclear. The sequences come from peripheral blood, collected on day 0 of AZD1222 vaccination. This receptor was obtained from an adult in good health. The CDR3, as DNA: TGTGCCAGCAGCTCTGCAACCGGGGAGCTGTTTTTT. Protein sequence: CASSSATGELFF.